The clone carrying this T cell receptor (beta chain) has only a few counts. Its cognate antigen is unknown. This sample is drawn from a study of molecular identifiers for immune sequencing clone quantification. Whole-study results and caveats: In naive cells, under 1% of molecules belonged to clones above 20 RNA copies, against over 99% in effector cells.

MiXCR, run by TCRdb on the PCR reads, gives a single entry per CDR3 protein. The sample holds approximately 500,000 distinct CDR3 sequences; 20% to 25% are singletons and the top ten take approximately 0.84%. The CDR3 is 16 residues long. With 5 bases removed from V and 4 bases from J, the gap between germline ends came to 18 bases. Germline values: CDR1 MNHEY, CDR2 SVGEGT. The genes are TRBV6-2 or TRBV6-3 and TRBJ1-3; tentative D call: TRBD1 (5 bases). Sequencing was done on a sample of naive CD8+ T cells from blood, with Jurkat cell RNA spiked in. Subset: FACS-sorted CD8+CD4-CCR7+CD45RA+ naive T cells. This receptor was obtained from a human donor in good health. Some libraries in this study had Jurkat cell RNA spiked in. The CDR3 nucleotides are TGTGCCAGCAGTACCCCAGAGTGGGACTCGGGAAACACCATATATTTT. It is translated as CASSTPEWDSGNTIYF.